These T cell receptor beta chains were read from a single sample in a study of blood T cell repertoires in COVID-19. Sequencing used immunoSEQ multiplex PCR; TCRdb keeps in-frame clones, though not all of them. The repertoire includes fewer than 150,000 clones, roughly 79% of them detected once, and 10% to 12% sits in the top ten. The material sequenced was peripheral blood. The source is a human donor in a cohort sampled during active COVID-19. Both conserved end residues are part of each CDR3. D genes are given only for firm matches. The listing skips clone size in some rows; elsewhere it reads once, few, many or a size class.

j_call v_call d_call clone_size cdr3_nt cdr3_aa
TRBJ2-7 TRBV18 TRBD1 NA TGTGCCAGCTCACCACCGGGACAGGGGGGTTACGAGCAGTACTTC CASSPPGQGGYEQYF
TRBJ2-7 TRBV6-5 TRBD1 NA TGTGCCAGCAGTCTCGACAGGGCCAGGGACGAGCAGTACTTC CASSLDRARDEQYF
TRBJ2-2 TRBV11-3 TRBD2 NA TGTGCCAGCAGCTTAGCCGGGGGGGGCCTCACCGGGGAGCTGTTTTTT CASSLAGGGLTGELFF
TRBJ1-1 TRBV18 NA NA TGTGCCAGCTCTCTAGACAGGAACACTGAAGCTTTCTTT CASSLDRNTEAFF
TRBJ1-2 TRBV28 NA NA TGTGCCAGCGGTACCCCGGCAGGTGGCATTGGGAACTATGGCTACACCTTC CASGTPAGGIGNYGYTF
TRBJ2-6 TRBV30 NA once TGTGCCTGGGTGGGACTCCAAGGTAGCGTCGGGGCCAACGTCCTGACTTTC CAWVGLQGSVGANVLTF
TRBJ2-7 TRBV7-9 NA NA TGTGCCAGCAGCCCCCCCCCAGGGGTGGGGGCGCAGTACTTC CASSPPPGVGAQYF
TRBJ1-1 TRBV25-1 NA few TGTGCCAGCAGTGAACTCGGTCCCGGCGGGTGGAACACTGAAGCTTTCTTT CASSELGPGGWNTEAFF
TRBJ1-2 TRBV28 TRBD1 NA TGTGCCAGCAGCCGAACAAGACAGGGTGGCTATGGCTACACCTTC CASSRTRQGGYGYTF
TRBJ1-5 TRBV18 NA NA TGTGCCAGCTCACCTAGGGGTGAGGGCAATCAGCCCCAGCATTTT CASSPRGEGNQPQHF
TRBJ2-7 TRBV30 TRBD2 NA TGTGCCTGGAGGAGCGGGGGGGGTTACGAGCAGTACTTC CAWRSGGGYEQYF
TRBJ1-2 TRBV19 NA once TGTGCCAGTAGTAATGCGGTAGGACAGCCGAACTATGGCTACACCTTC CASSNAVGQPNYGYTF
TRBJ2-2 TRBV6-5 TRBD2 once TGTGCCAGCAGGGCGGGGGGTTACACCGGGGAGCTGTTTTTT CASRAGGYTGELFF
TRBJ1-5 TRBV6-1 NA once TGTGCCAGCAGTGAAGGGAGGGGTCAGCCCCAGCATTTT CASSEGRGQPQHF
TRBJ2-2 TRBV2 TRBD1 NA TGTGCCAGCAGTAGACAGGGGGTTAGAACCGGGGAGCTGTTTTTT CASSRQGVRTGELFF
TRBJ2-2 TRBV11-2 NA NA TGTGCCAGCAGCTTTATTAGGAGGGGATCCCCTCTCGGGGAGCTGTTTTTT CASSFIRRGSPLGELFF
TRBJ1-2 TRBV18 NA NA TGTGCCAGCTCACCCGCACTCACTACTAACTATGGCTACACCTTC CASSPALTTNYGYTF
TRBJ2-7 TRBV28 TRBD2 NA TGTGCCAGCAGTGGTTCTGGCGGGGGGGCCGTTGGGCAGTACTTC CASSGSGGGAVGQYF
TRBJ1-6 TRBV10-3 TRBD1 NA TGTGCCATTTCAGAACAGGGGGTAGGATCACCCCTCCACTTT CAISEQGVGSPLHF
TRBJ2-2 TRBV4-2 NA many TGTGCCAGCAGCCAAGAGGCAAGACACAACACCGGGGAGCTGTTTTTT CASSQEARHNTGELFF
TRBJ2-3 TRBV20-1 NA few TGCAGTGCCCCTCGGGCAGATACGCAGTATTTT CSAPRADTQYF
TRBJ2-7 TRBV18 TRBD2 NA TGTGCCAGCTCACCGACTAGCGGGGGGGACTACGAGCAGTACTTC CASSPTSGGDYEQYF
TRBJ1-4 TRBV13 TRBD1 NA TGTGCCAGCAGCAACTCGGGACAGACTAATGAAAAACTGTTTTTT CASSNSGQTNEKLFF
TRBJ2-7 TRBV28 TRBD1 NA TGTGCCAGCAGCCCATATCCAACCGGGACAGGGGACCACGAGCAGTACTTC CASSPYPTGTGDHEQYF
TRBJ1-1 TRBV20-1 TRBD1 NA TGCAGTGCTAGTAAATGGGACAGGCGCATGAACACTGAAGCTTTCTTT CSASKWDRRMNTEAFF
TRBJ1-2 TRBV14 NA NA TGTGCCAGCAGCCAAGATCAGAGGGCCTATGGCTACACCTTC CASSQDQRAYGYTF